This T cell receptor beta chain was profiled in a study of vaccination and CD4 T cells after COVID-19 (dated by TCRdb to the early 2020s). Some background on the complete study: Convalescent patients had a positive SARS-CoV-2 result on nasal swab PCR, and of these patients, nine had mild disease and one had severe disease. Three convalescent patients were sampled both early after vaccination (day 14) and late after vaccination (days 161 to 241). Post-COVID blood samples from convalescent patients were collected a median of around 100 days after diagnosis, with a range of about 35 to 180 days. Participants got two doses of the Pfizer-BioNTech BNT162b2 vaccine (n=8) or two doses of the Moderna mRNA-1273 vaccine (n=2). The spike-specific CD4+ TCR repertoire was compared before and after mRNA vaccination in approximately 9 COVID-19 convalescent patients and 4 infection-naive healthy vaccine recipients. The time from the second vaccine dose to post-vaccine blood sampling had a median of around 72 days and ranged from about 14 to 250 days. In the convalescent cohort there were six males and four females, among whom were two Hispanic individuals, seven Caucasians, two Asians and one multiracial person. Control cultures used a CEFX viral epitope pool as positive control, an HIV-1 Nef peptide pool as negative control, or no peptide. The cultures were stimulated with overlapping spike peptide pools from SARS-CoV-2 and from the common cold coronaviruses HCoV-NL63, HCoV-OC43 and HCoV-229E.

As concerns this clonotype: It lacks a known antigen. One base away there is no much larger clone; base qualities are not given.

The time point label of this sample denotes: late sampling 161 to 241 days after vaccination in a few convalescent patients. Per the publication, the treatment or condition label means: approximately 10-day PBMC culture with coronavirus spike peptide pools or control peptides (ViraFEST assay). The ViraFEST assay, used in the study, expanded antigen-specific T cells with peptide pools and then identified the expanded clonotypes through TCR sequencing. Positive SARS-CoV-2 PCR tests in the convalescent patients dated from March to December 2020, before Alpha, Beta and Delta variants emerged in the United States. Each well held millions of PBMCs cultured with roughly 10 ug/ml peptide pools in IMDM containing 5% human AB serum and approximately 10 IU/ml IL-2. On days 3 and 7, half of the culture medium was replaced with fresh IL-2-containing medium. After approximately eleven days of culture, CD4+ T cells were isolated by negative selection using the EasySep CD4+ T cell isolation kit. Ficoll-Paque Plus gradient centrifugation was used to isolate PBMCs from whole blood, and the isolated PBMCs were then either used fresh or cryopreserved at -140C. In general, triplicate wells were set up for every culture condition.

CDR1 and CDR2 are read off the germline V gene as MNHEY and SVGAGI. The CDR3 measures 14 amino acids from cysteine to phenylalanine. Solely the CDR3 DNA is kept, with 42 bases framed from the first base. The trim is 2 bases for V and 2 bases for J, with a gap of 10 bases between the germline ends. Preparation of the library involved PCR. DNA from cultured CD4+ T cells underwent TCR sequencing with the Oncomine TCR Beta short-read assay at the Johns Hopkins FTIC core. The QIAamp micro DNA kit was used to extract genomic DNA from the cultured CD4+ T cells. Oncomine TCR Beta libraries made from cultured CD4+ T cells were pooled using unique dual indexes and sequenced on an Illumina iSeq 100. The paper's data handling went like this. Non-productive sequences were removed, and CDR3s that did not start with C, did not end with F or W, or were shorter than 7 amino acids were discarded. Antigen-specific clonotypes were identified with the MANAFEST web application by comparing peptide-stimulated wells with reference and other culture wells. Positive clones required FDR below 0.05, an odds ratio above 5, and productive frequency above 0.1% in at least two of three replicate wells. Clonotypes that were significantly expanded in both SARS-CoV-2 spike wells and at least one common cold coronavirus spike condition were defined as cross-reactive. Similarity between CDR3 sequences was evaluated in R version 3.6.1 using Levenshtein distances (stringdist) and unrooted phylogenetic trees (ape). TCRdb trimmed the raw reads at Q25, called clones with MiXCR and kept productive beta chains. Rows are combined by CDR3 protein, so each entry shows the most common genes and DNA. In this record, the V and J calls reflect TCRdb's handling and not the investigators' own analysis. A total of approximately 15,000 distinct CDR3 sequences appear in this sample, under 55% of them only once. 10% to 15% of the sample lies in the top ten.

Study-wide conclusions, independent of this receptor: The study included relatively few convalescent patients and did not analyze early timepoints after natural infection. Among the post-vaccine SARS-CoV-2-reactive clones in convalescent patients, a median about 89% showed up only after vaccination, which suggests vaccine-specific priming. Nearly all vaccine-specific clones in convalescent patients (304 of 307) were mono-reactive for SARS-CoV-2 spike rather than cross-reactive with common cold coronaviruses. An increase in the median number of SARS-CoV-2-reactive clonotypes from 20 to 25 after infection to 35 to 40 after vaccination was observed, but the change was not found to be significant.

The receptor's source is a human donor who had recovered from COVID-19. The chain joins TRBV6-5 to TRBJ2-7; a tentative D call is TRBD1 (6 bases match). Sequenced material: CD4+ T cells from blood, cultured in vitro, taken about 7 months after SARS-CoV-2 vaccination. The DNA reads TGTGCCAGCAGTTACACCAGACAGGCCTACGAGCAGTACTTC. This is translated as CASSYTRQAYEQYF.